This TCR beta chain was sequenced for a study of beta chain features in type 1 diabetes. Study-level findings and limits: Among patients with Type 1 diabetes, TCRB CDR3s were moderately but significantly shorter in every one of the four CD4+ subsets. Among patients, naive, central memory and Treg TCRB repertoires appeared more similar than among healthy donors. At VDJ recombination sites, type 1 diabetes patients had fewer insertions and more deleted nucleotides.

V lost 4 bases and J lost 12; bases outside the gene matches: 5. The CDR3 has 11 residues. Germline CDR1 MGHDK, CDR2 SYGVNS. Stem cell-like memory, regulatory, central memory and naive CD4+ cells were sorted via CD45RO/CCR7/CD25/CD127/CD95/CD27. In the case of this clone: Its cognate antigen is unknown.

The entirety of the isolated RNA underwent reverse transcription, so expressed TCRB transcripts were sequenced. TCRdb's table, derived via immunoSEQ multiplex PCR, lists solely in-frame clones and lacks some. The sample carries 150,000 to 200,000 clones, 7.5% to 8.5% recorded once. This clonotype was obtained from a man aged 18 to 29 with type 1 diabetes. V and J are TRBV25-1 and TRBJ1-1; 7 bases align to TRBD1. The sample comprised central memory CD4+ T cells from blood. The CDR3 loop is CASSANRGSFF. The CDR3 bases are TGTGCCAGCAGTGCCAACAGGGGTTCTTTCTTT.